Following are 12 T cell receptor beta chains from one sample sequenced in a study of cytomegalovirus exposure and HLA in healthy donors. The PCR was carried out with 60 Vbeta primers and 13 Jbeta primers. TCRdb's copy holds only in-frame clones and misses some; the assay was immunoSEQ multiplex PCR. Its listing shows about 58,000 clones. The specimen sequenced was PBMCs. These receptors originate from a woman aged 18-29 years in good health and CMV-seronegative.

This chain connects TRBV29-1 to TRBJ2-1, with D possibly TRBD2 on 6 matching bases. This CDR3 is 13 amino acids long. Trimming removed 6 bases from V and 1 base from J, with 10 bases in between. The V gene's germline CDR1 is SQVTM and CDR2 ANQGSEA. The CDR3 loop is CSVGLGSYNEQFF. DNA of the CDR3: TGCAGCGTGGGACTTGGATCCTACAATGAGCAGTTCTTC.

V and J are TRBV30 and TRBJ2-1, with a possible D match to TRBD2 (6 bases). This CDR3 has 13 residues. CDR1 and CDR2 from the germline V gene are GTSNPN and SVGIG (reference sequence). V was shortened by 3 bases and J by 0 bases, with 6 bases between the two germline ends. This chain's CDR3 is CAWSGSSYNEQFF. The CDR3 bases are TGTGCCTGGAGCGGGAGCTCCTACAATGAGCAGTTCTTC.

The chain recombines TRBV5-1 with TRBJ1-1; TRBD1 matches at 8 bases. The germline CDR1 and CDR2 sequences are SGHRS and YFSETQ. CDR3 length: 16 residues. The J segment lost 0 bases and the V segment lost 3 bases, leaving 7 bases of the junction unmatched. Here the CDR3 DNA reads TGCGCCAGCAGCTCTTACAGGGGGACACTGAACACTGAAGCTTTCTTT. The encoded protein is CASSSYRGTLNTEAFF.

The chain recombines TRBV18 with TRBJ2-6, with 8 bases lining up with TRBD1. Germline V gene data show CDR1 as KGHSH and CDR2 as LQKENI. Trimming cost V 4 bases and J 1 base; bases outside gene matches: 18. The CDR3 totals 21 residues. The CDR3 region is CASSLSFGQGMLLSGANVLTF. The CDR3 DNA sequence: TGTGCCAGCTCACTAAGTTTCGGACAGGGAATGCTTCTTTCTGGGGCCAACGTCCTGACTTTC.

The CDR3 loop is CASGLTGLGEKLFF. CDR3 coding DNA: TGTGCCAGCGGACTTACAGGGCTGGGGGAAAAACTGTTTTTT. The V call is TRBV6-5, the J call TRBJ1-4; possible D gene TRBD1, 6 bases. V lost 8 bases, J lost 8 bases, and 18 bases lay in between. This CDR3 spans 14 amino acids. Looked up from germline, CDR1 is MNHEY and CDR2 is SVGAGI.

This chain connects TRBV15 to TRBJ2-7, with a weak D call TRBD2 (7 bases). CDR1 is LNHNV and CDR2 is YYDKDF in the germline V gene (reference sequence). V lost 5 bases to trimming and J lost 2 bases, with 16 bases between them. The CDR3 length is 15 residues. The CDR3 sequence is CATSGGAELAYEQYF. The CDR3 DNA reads TGTGCCACCAGCGGGGGGGCGGAACTCGCCTACGAGCAGTACTTC.

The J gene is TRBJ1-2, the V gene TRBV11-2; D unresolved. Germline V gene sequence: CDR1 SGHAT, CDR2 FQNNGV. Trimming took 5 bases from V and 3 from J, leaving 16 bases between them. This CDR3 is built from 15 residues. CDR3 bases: TGTGCCAGCAGCCTGATGGGCGACGCTTACTATGGCTACACCTTC. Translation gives CASSLMGDAYYGYTF.

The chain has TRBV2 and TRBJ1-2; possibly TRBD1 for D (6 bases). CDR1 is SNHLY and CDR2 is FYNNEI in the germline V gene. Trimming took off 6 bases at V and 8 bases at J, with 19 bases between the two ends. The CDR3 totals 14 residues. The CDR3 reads CASSDDRRGLGYTF. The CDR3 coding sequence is TGTGCCAGCAGCGACGACAGGAGAGGCCTCGGCTACACCTTC.

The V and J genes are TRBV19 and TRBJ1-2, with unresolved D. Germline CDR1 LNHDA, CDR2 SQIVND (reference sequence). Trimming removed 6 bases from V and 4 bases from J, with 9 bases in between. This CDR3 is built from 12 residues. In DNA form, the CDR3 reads TGTGCCAGTAGGGTAGTACCCTATGGCTACACCTTC. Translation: CASRVVPYGYTF.

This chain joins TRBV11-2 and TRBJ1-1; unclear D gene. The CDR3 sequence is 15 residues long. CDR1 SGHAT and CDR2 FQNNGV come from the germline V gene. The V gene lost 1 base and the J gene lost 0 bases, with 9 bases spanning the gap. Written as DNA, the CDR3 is TGTGCCAGCAGCTTAGCGGGTAGCCTGAACACTGAAGCTTTCTTT. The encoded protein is CASSLAGSLNTEAFF.

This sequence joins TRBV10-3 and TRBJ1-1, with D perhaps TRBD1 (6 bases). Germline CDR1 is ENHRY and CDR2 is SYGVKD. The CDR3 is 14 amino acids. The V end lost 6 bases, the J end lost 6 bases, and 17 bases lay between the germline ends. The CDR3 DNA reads TGTGCCATCAGGGAAATACAGGGTATCGCTGAAGCTTTCTTT. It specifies CAIREIQGIAEAFF.

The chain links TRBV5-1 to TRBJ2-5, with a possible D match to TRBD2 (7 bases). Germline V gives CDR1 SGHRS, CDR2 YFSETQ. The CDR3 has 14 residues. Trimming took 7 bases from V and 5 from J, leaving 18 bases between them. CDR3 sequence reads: CASRWGGPVETQYF. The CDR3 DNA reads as TGCGCCAGCCGTTGGGGGGGGCCCGTGGAGACCCAGTACTTC.